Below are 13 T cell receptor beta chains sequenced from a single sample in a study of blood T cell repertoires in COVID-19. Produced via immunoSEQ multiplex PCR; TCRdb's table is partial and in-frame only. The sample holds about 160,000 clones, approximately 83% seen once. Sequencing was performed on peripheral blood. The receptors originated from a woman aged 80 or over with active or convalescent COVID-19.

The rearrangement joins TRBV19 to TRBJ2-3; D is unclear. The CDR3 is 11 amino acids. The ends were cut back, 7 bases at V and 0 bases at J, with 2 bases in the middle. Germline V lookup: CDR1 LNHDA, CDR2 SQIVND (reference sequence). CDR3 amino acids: CASTSTDTQYF. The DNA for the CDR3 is TGTGCCAGTACTAGCACAGATACGCAGTATTTT.

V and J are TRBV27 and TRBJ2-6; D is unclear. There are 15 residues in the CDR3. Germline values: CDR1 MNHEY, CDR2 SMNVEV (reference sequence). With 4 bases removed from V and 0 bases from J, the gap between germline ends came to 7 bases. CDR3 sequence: CASSYYGSGANVLTF. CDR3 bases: TGTGCCAGCAGTTACTACGGCTCTGGGGCCAACGTCCTGACTTTC.

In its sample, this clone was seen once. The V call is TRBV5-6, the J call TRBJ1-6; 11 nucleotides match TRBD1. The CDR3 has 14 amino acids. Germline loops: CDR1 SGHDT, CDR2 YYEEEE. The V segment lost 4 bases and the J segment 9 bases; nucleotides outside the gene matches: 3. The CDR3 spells CASSQDRGPSPLHF. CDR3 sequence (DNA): TGTGCCAGCAGCCAGGACAGGGGGCCTTCACCCCTCCACTTT.

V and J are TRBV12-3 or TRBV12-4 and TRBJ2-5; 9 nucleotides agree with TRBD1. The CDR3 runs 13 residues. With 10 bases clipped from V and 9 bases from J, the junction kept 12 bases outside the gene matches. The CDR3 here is CATSPAGQGAQYF. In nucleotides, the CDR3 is TGTGCCACCAGCCCCGCGGGACAGGGTGCCCAGTACTTC.

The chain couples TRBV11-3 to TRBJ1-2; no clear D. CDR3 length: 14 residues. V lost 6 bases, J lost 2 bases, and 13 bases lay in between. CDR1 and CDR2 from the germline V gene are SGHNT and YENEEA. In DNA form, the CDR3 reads TGTGCCAGCAGGCTATCCGGCGGCAACTATGGCTACACCTTC. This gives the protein CASRLSGGNYGYTF.

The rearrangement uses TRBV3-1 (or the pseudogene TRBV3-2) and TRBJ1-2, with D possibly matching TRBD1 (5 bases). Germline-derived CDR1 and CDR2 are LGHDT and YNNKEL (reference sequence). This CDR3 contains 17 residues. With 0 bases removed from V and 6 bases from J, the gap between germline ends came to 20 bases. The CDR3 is CASSQDSSHRRSDGYTF. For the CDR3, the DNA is TGTGCCAGCAGCCAAGATAGTTCCCACAGGAGAAGCGATGGCTACACCTTC.

The CDR3 is CAWSVSGLSRGNTIYF. The CDR3 bases are TGTGCCTGGAGTGTTTCAGGGCTATCTCGTGGAAACACCATATATTTT. The chain recombines TRBV30 with TRBJ1-3; D might be TRBD1 (5 bases). Germline CDR1 is GTSNPN and CDR2 is SVGIG (reference sequence). Trimming shortened V by 0 bases and J by 3 bases, and 15 bases separated the two germline ends. The CDR3 has 16 amino acids.

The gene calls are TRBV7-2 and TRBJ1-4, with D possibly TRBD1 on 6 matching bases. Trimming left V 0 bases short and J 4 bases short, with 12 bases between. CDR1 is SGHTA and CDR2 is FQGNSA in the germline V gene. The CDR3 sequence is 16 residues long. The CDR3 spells CASSLATGSRNEKLFF. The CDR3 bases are TGTGCCAGCAGCTTAGCTACAGGGAGCCGTAATGAAAAACTGTTTTTT.

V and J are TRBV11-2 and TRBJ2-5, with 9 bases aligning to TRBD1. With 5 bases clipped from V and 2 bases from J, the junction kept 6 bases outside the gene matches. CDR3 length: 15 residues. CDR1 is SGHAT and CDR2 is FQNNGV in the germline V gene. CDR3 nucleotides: TGTGCCAGCAGCCCGGGACAGGGTACTCAAGAGACCCAGTACTTC. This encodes CASSPGQGTQETQYF.

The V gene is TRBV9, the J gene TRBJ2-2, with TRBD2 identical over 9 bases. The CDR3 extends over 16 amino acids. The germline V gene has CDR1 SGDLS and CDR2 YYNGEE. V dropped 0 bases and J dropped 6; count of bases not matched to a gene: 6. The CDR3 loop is CASSVDLSSGAGELFF. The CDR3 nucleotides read TGTGCCAGCAGCGTAGATCTCTCTAGCGGGGCCGGGGAGCTGTTTTTT.

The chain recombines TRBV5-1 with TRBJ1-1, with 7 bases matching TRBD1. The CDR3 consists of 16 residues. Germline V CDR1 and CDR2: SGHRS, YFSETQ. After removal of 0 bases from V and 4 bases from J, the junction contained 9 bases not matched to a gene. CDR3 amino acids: CASSLAYTGVGTEAFF. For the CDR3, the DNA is TGCGCCAGCAGCTTGGCCTACACAGGGGTGGGCACTGAAGCTTTCTTT. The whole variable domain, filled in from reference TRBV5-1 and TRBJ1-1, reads KAGVTQTPRYLIKTRGQQVTLSCSPISGHRSVSWYQQTPGQGLQFLFEYFSETQRNKGNFPGRFSGRQFSNSRSEMNVSTLELGDSALYLCASSLAYTGVGTEAFFGQGTRLTVV.

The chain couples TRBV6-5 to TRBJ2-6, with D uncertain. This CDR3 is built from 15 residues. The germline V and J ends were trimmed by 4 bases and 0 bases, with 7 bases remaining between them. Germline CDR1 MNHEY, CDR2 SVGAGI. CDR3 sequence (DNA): TGTGCCAGCAGTTGGTGGAGCTCTGGGGCCAACGTCCTGACTTTC. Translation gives CASSWWSSGANVLTF.

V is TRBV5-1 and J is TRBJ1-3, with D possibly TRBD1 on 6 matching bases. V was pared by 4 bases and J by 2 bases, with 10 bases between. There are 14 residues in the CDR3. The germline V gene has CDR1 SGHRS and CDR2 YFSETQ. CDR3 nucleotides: TGCGCCAGCAGCCCAACAGGGACTGGAAACACCATATATTTT. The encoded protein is CASSPTGTGNTIYF.